The entry below gives a single T cell receptor (beta chain) sequence along with its context. Its antigen is not known. Germline V lookup: CDR1 MDHEN, CDR2 SYDVKM. There are 16 residues in the CDR3. V was shortened by 3 bases and J by 5 bases, with 17 bases between the two germline ends. Splitting the CD4+ cells yielded a CD45RA+ naive subset and a CD45RA-negative memory subset. The sample belongs to a study of shared clonotypes between healthy human individuals. Study conclusions and caveats: Larger estimated richness was generally seen in naive subsets than in memory subsets. Blood was the only sampled material, and tissue repertoires likely differ.

Data came from immunoSEQ multiplex PCR; TCRdb stores just in-frame clones and leaves some out. Altogether 2 million to 2.5 million clones are present, about 94% being singletons, with the ten largest covering less than 0.15%. The receptor's source is a man younger than 35 in good health. V gene TRBV28 combines with J gene TRBJ2-1, with a possible D match to TRBD2 (6 bases). The specimen was naive CD4+ T cells sorted from blood. Indicated subset: CD45RA+ positively selected. The CDR3 reads CASSFPQAGTDNEQFF. CDR3 bases: TGTGCCAGCAGTTTTCCCCAAGCGGGCACTGACAATGAGCAGTTCTTC.